This T cell receptor (beta chain) appears in the sequencing data of a study of T-cell memory formation after mild COVID-19 (dated by TCRdb to the early 2020s). As for the study more broadly: TCR sequence clusters from the two donors were found to be largely donor specific. T-cell clones expanding and contracting after mild COVID-19 in a couple of donors were tracked by longitudinal TCRalpha and TCRbeta repertoire sequencing. Two young, previously healthy adult volunteers, one female and one male, were included in the cohort. Broader findings and caveats from the paper: Some responding clones were detected in pre-infection memory, which suggested that pre-existing cross-reactive memory T cells had joined the SARS-CoV-2 response. SARS-CoV-2 specificity of the second-wave clones peaking on day 37 was not confirmed. Contracting CD4+ clones turned up mainly in the CM and EM memory subsets, whereas EMRA was where CD8+ clones were enriched. Clones contracting from day 15 to 85 had balanced CD4/CD8 phenotypes, while a second wave expanding from day 15 to 37 was biased towards CD4+. Only a couple of mild cases were covered by the study, and larger cohorts that include severe cases with pre-infection samples were considered necessary.

These reads were obtained on an Illumina NovaSeq 6000. cDNA libraries for TCRalpha and TCRbeta were prepared by 5'RACE using constant-segment primers, with sample barcodes and unique molecular identifiers added. RNA was extracted from every sample with Trizol reagent. The libraries were amplified in two PCR steps, and the second step added a second sample barcode and Illumina TruSeq adapters. The libraries were sequenced on an Illumina NovaSeq using 2 x 150 bp paired-end reads. The paper's data handling went like this. Demultiplexing of reads and collapsing into UMI-guided consensus sequences were performed with migec v1.2.7. Using mixcr v2.1.11, the UMI consensuses were aligned to TRA and TRB V and J templates and assembled into clonotypes. A clonotype was counted as expanded or contracted only when both edgeR and NoisET called the clonotype significant, with the noise models trained on biological replicates. For edgeR calls, the cutoffs were a false discovery rate-adjusted p below 0.01 and a log2 fold-change threshold of 1. PCA with hierarchical clustering of max-normalized trajectories of the 1000 most abundant clonotypes was used as exploratory dynamics analysis. Separately sequenced CD4+ and CD8+ repertoires were used to assign the CD4 or CD8 phenotype of responding clones. TCRdb's own reprocessing of the public reads used fastp at Q25 and MiXCR and kept productive beta chains. All rows with the same CDR3 protein become a single entry with the most common DNA and genes. TCRdb, rather than the study authors, made the V and J calls. This sample gives 120,000 to 150,000 distinct CDR3 sequences in total; 14% to 15% of them show up just once. Of the sample, about 29% is held by the ten largest clones.

PBMCs were isolated by Ficoll-Paque density gradient centrifugation. In its sample, this clonotype was seen many times. Its antigen is still unknown. No base quality information exists; no much larger clone differs at one position. Measured from the cysteine to the phenylalanine, the CDR3 is 14 residues long. The entry retains the CDR3 DNA only, 42 bases that are in frame from base 1. After removal of 4 bases from V and 4 bases from J, the junction retains 4 bases not matched to a gene. The germline V gene (reference sequence) specifies SEHNR as CDR1 and FQNEAQ as CDR2. The sample comprised PBMCs or a T cell subset sorted from them (not recorded which). The clonotype comes from an adult woman who had mild COVID-19 (a few samples of this study predate the infection). The sample titles of this study are shuffled in the database, so cell type and time point are left out; the donor was told from shared clones. The chain was built from TRBV7-9 and TRBJ2-7, and 10 junction bases match TRBD2. The sequenced DNA: TGTGCCAGCAGCTCCACTAGCGGGATTTACGAGCAGTACTTC. Its product reads: CASSSTSGIYEQYF.